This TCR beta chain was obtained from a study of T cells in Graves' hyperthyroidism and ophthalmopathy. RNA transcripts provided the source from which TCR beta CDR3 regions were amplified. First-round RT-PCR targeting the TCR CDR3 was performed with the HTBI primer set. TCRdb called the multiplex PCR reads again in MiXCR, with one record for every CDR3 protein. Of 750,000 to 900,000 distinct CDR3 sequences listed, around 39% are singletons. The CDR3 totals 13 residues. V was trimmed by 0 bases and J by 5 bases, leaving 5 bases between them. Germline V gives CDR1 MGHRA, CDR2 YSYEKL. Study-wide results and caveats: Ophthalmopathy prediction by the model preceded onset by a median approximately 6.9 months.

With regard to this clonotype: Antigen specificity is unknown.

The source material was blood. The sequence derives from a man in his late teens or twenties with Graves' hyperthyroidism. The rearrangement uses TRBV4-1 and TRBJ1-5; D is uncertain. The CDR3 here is CASSQDTYQPQHF. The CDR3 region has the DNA TGCGCCAGCAGCCAAGATACCTATCAGCCCCAGCATTTT.